This T cell receptor beta chain was recovered during a study of T cell responses to AZD1222 COVID-19 vaccine. Study-level results: Just five or six AZD1222 recipients tested seropositive at baseline. Spike-wide vaccine-associated CD4 TCRs dominated at 160-218 and 743-854.

A note on this clone: Its cognate antigen is unknown.

Profiling relied on immunoSEQ multiplex PCR, and the TCRdb table lists in-frame clones only, not all of them. The sample has around 120,000 clones, 75% to 90% seen once. V lost 6 bases to trimming and J lost 2 bases, with 11 bases between them. Germline lookup yields CDR1 MNHNY and CDR2 SVGAGI (reference sequence). CDR3 length: 13 residues. Sequencing used peripheral blood, obtained on day 0 of AZD1222 vaccination. The rearrangement links TRBV6-6 to TRBJ2-7, with a possible D match to TRBD2 (6 bases). The TCR sequence derives from an adult in good health. The CDR3 sequence is CASSRGDAYEQYF. In DNA form, the CDR3 reads TGTGCCAGCAGCCGCGGGGACGCCTACGAGCAGTACTTC.